Given below is one T cell receptor (beta chain) in context. Antigen unknown. The record originates from a study of T cell responses to AZD1222 COVID-19 vaccine. Overall study results and limits: Repertoires in all cases were sampled only once the peak T cell response had passed. The span of vaccine-associated CD4 TCRs extended across spike, with dominance at 160-218 and 743-854. Donors were chiefly white British, with a greater number of females, and clonal diversity was perhaps underestimated. Unmutated variant regions are reportedly targeted by nearly half of spike-specific TCRs.

Profiling relied on immunoSEQ multiplex PCR, and the TCRdb table lists in-frame clones only, not all of them. The data contain about 120,000 clones, 85% to 95% of them singletons. The CDR3 extends over 13 amino acids. V was clipped by 4 bases and J by 9 bases, with 13 bases between them. Germline V lookup: CDR1 WSHSY, CDR2 SAAADI. The specimen comprised peripheral blood, sampled 28 days after the second AZD1222 dose. This TCR derives from an adult who received the AZD1222 COVID-19 vaccine. V usage is TRBV10-2 and J usage is TRBJ1-5; D unresolved. The CDR3 nucleotides are TGCGCCAGCAGTGGGCCAGGCCTAGGGCCCCAGCATTTT. It encodes CASSGPGLGPQHF.